Presented here are 11 T cell receptor beta chains from one specimen sequenced in a study of response to subunit inactivated influenza vaccine (dated by TCRdb to 2017 to 2018). Libraries came from RT-PCR. Sequencing instrument: Illumina HiSeq 2500. The public reads were quality trimmed at Q25 with fastp and then assembled into clones with MiXCR by TCRdb, keeping productive beta chains. Rows merge per CDR3 protein into single entries with the most common DNA and genes. A total of hundreds of thousands of distinct CDR3 sequences appear in this sample, over 9% of them only once. 9.5% to 11% of the sample is taken by the ten largest. These data are also associated with another study on T cells expressing NK-cell markers. The second study, in turn, reports: TCR beta cDNA libraries were prepared using 5'RACE template switching, which introduced a universal primer site and unique molecular identifiers.

The input for sequencing was PBMCs from blood, taken on the day of vaccination. Receptor source: a man aged 50-60 years who received an inactivated influenza vaccine. Donor details come from another sample of the same person, matched by shared clones.

This clonotype was detected only a few times. The chain combines TRBV12-3 or TRBV12-4 with TRBJ2-3; tentative D call: TRBD2 (5 bases). With 8 bases removed from V and 11 bases from J, the gap between germline ends came to 14 bases. The CDR3 spans 11 residues. CDR3 protein: CASCDYPLQYF. CDR3 in DNA: TGTGCCAGCTGCGACTACCCCCTGCAGTATTTT.

This clonotype was counted ten times or more. V is TRBV7-2 and J is TRBJ2-1; 10 nucleotides match TRBD1. With 3 bases clipped from V and 4 bases from J, the junction kept 3 bases outside the gene matches. Looked up from germline, CDR1 is SGHTA and CDR2 is FQGNSA. This CDR3 spans 15 amino acids. The CDR3 region is CASSFDRGPYNEQFF. In nucleotides, the CDR3 is TGTGCCAGCAGCTTTGACAGGGGGCCTTACAATGAGCAGTTCTTC.

There are a few counts of this clonotype. V is TRBV14 and J is TRBJ2-1, with 11 bases lining up with TRBD1. The CDR3 runs 15 residues. Per germline, CDR1 SGHDN and CDR2 FVKESK. V lost 5 bases to trimming and J lost 3 bases; unmatched junction nucleotides: 3. CDR3: CASSGGTGGYNEQFF. DNA for the CDR3: TGTGCCAGCAGCGGGGGGACAGGGGGCTACAATGAGCAGTTCTTC.

CDR3 region: CASSPPGLAVSSYEQYF. The CDR3, as DNA: TGTGCCAGCTCACCTCCTGGACTAGCGGTGAGCTCCTACGAGCAGTACTTC. The chain employs TRBV18 and TRBJ2-7, with 10 bases aligning to TRBD2. The CDR3 is 17 residues long. Germline assignment: CDR1 KGHSH and CDR2 LQKENI. V was clipped by 3 bases and J by 0 bases; unmatched bases: 8.

The chain carries TRBV12-3 or TRBV12-4 and TRBJ2-2, with D hard to call. This CDR3 has 13 residues. Deletions cut 6 bases from V and 4 bases from J, with 9 bases between. CDR3 protein: CASRQRSTGELFF. In DNA, the CDR3 is TGTGCCAGCAGGCAACGTTCCACCGGGGAGCTGTTTTTT.

V usage is TRBV7-9 and J usage is TRBJ2-3; perhaps TRBD1 as D (6 bases). Germline V gene lookup returns CDR1 SEHNR and CDR2 FQNEAQ (reference sequence). The CDR3 runs to 12 residues. Trimming pared 6 bases from V and 4 bases from J, leaving 8 bases between. The CDR3, as DNA: TGTGCCAGCAGTACAGGGTCAGATACGCAGTATTTT. Encoded protein: CASSTGSDTQYF. The variable domain in full, completed from reference TRBV7-9 and TRBJ2-3, reads DTGVSQNPRHKITKRGQNVTFRCDPISEHNRLYWYRQTLGQGPEFLTYFQNEAQLEKSRLLSDRFSAERPKGSFSTLEIQRTEQGDSAMYLCASSTGSDTQYFGPGTRLTVL.

This clonotype was detected many times. The V gene is TRBV27, the J gene TRBJ1-5; D possibly corresponds to TRBD1 (6 bases). The CDR3 length is 16 residues. The germline V gene has CDR1 MNHEY and CDR2 SMNVEV (reference sequence). V lost 4 bases and J lost 3, with 16 bases in between. The CDR3 protein is CASSSKWTEFNQPQHF. CDR3 DNA: TGTGCCAGCAGTTCCAAATGGACAGAGTTCAATCAGCCCCAGCATTTT.

This clonotype was counted a few times. The chain recombines TRBV12-3 or TRBV12-4 with TRBJ2-3, with D perhaps matching TRBD1 (5 bases). Trimming removed 4 bases from V and 1 base from J, with 9 bases in between. The CDR3 loop spans 14 amino acids. CDR3 nucleotide sequence: TGTGCCAGCAGTTACAGACAGCGCACAGATACGCAGTATTTT. This encodes CASSYRQRTDTQYF.

This sequence joins TRBV18 and TRBJ1-6; D gene ambiguous. The CDR3 has 16 residues. CDR1 and CDR2 from the germline V gene are KGHSH and LQKENI. V lost 3 bases to trimming and J lost 5 bases, with 14 bases between them. CDR3 in amino acids: CASSPESMADNSPLHF. For the CDR3, the DNA is TGTGCCAGCTCACCGGAGTCTATGGCAGATAATTCACCCCTCCACTTT.

This clonotype came up a few times. J is TRBJ2-3 and V is TRBV4-2; TRBD2 agrees at 11 bases. This CDR3 has 17 amino acids. The V gene end was trimmed by 2 bases and the J gene end by 2 bases; junction bases not matched to a gene: 6. Germline CDR1 and CDR2: LGHNA and YNFKEQ. The CDR3 is CASSQSVAGGHTDTQYF. The CDR3 DNA is TGTGCCAGCAGCCAATCAGTAGCGGGGGGGCACACAGATACGCAGTATTTT.

This clonotype showed up many times. The rearrangement uses TRBV6-5 and TRBJ2-7; possibly TRBD1 for D (5 bases). Trimming cost V 2 bases and J 1 base, with 6 bases left between them. The CDR3 is made up of 13 amino acids. The germline V gene encodes CDR1 MNHEY and CDR2 SVGAGI. This chain's CDR3 is CASSYQGSYEQYF. In DNA, the CDR3 is TGTGCCAGCAGTTACCAGGGATCCTACGAGCAGTACTTC.